The text below deals with one TCR beta chain. Trimming cost V 2 bases and J 5 bases, with 7 bases left between them. The CDR3 is made up of 12 amino acids. Germline CDR1 is ENHRY and CDR2 is SYGVKD. The sample belongs to a study of blood T cell repertoires in COVID-19. In the study overall: Italy, Spain and the United States were the sources of the convalescent and acute COVID-19 samples. PBMCs, B-cell-depleted T cells, or T cells were the source of the cDNA or gDNA that made up the material.

Here immunoSEQ multiplex PCR was the method, and the copy in TCRdb shows in-frame clones only, minus some. The sample consists of roughly 100,000 clones, more than 85% of them appearing once. The sample was peripheral blood. The chain has TRBV10-3 and TRBJ2-7, with D possibly TRBD1 on 5 matching bases. The clonotype originates from a human donor in a cohort sampled during active COVID-19. CDR3 in amino acids: CAISERGHEQYF. For the CDR3, the DNA is TGTGCCATCAGTGAGAGGGGTCACGAGCAGTACTTC.